This is a list of T cell receptor beta chains from one sample in a study of blood T cell repertoires in COVID-19. Method: immunoSEQ multiplex PCR; TCRdb's copy keeps in-frame clones and lacks some. The sample gives 250,000 or so clones, around 80% of which show up once; about 2% is in the top ten. Material for sequencing was peripheral blood. Source of these receptors: a man in his forties who had recovered from COVID-19. Both conserved end residues are part of each CDR3. Each record gives: CDR3 DNA, CDR3 protein, D gene, V gene, J gene, clone size. D genes are given only for firm matches. Clone size appears in some rows only: once, few, many, or a class for an expanded clone.

TGTGCCAGCAGCTCCGACAGGGACCAAAACACCATATATTTT	CASSSDRDQNTIYF	TRBD1	TRBV7-2	TRBJ1-3	once
TGTGCCAGCAGTGCGACAGTCTCTGGAAACACCATATATTTT	CASSATVSGNTIYF	NA	TRBV2	TRBJ1-3	NA
TGTGCCAGCAGCAACCGACTAGCGGGGGGGAGCTCCTACAATGAGCAGTTCTTC	CASSNRLAGGSSYNEQFF	TRBD2	TRBV7-2	TRBJ2-1	NA
TGTGCCAGCAGCGTAAGCACTAATGAAAAACTGTTTTTT	CASSVSTNEKLFF	NA	TRBV9	TRBJ1-4	NA
TGTGCCAGCAGCTTATACCCTCAGGGCTTAGCAACCGATACGCAGTATTTT	CASSLYPQGLATDTQYF	NA	TRBV7-8	TRBJ2-3	NA
TGCGCCAGCAGTGAGTCGACTGGGACTAGGGTATATGAGCAGTTCTTC	CASSESTGTRVYEQFF	TRBD2	TRBV10-1	TRBJ2-1	NA
TGTGCCATCAGGAACCGGGACAGGGGTAACGATGAGCAGTTCTTC	CAIRNRDRGNDEQFF	TRBD1	TRBV10-3	TRBJ2-1	NA
TGTGCCAGCAGCCTCGGGACAGTTGCCTACAATGAGCAGTTCTTC	CASSLGTVAYNEQFF	TRBD1	TRBV3-1/TRBV3-2	TRBJ2-1	NA
TGCAGTGTGCGGGGAACAGATACGCAGTATTTT	CSVRGTDTQYF	NA	TRBV20-1	TRBJ2-3	NA
TGTGCCAGCAGCTTGGCCAGCGGGGCGAGGACAGATACGCAGTATTTT	CASSLASGARTDTQYF	TRBD2	TRBV5-6	TRBJ2-3	NA
TGTGCCAGCAGTGACTCGGGAGGGAGCTCCTACAATGAGCAGTTCTTC	CASSDSGGSSYNEQFF	TRBD2	TRBV6-4	TRBJ2-1	NA
TGTGCCAGCTCACCACGAAGGGGATCATCGCACACTGAAGCTTTCTTT	CASSPRRGSSHTEAFF	NA	TRBV18	TRBJ1-1	NA
TGCGCCAGCAGCTTGGGCGGGAGCGGGATCAATGAGCAGTTCTTC	CASSLGGSGINEQFF	TRBD2	TRBV5-1	TRBJ2-1	NA
TGTGCCAGCAGCCAAGATCCCGCGGGGTTGGGGGAGACCCAGTACTTC	CASSQDPAGLGETQYF	NA	TRBV3-1/TRBV3-2	TRBJ2-5	NA
TGTGCCAGCAGCTTGGCACTAGCGGGAGCCCTCTCCTACGAGCAGTACTTC	CASSLALAGALSYEQYF	TRBD2	TRBV5-5	TRBJ2-7	once
TGTGCCAGCAGCCAAGAAGGACTAGCGGGGGGGCTGACCAATGAGCAGTTCTTC	CASSQEGLAGGLTNEQFF	TRBD2	TRBV3-1/TRBV3-2	TRBJ2-1	once
TGTGCCAGCAGTGAACGGGACAGCAACACCTTC	CASSERDSNTF	TRBD1	TRBV2	TRBJ1-2	NA
TGTGCCAGCAGCGTAAACAGTGGAAACACCATATATTTT	CASSVNSGNTIYF	NA	TRBV7-2	TRBJ1-3	NA
TGTGCCAGCAGCCATGGAGAAAGGAGAAATCAGCCCCAGCATTTT	CASSHGERRNQPQHF	NA	TRBV5-6	TRBJ1-5	NA
TGTGCCAGTAGTATGGAGGCTGGCTATGGCTACACCTTC	CASSMEAGYGYTF	NA	TRBV19	TRBJ1-2	NA
TGCGCCAGCAGCTTGGGCGGGACAGGGCTGGGGGAGACCCAGTACTTC	CASSLGGTGLGETQYF	TRBD1	TRBV5-1	TRBJ2-5	once
TGCGCCAGCAGTCAATTATCCAGGGATAGCCAGCCCCAGCATTTT	CASSQLSRDSQPQHF	NA	TRBV23-1	TRBJ1-5	NA